The 23 T cell receptor beta chains listed next were all sequenced from one sample in a study of T cells in Graves' hyperthyroidism and ophthalmopathy. RNA transcripts provided the source from which TCR beta CDR3 regions were amplified. With the HTBI primer set, the TCR CDR3 went through a first round of RT-PCR. MiXCR, run by TCRdb on the multiplex PCR reads, gives a single entry per CDR3 protein. The sample contains fewer than 110,000 distinct CDR3 sequences, roughly 47% of which appear only once. Sample: blood. Receptor source: a middle-aged man with Graves' hyperthyroidism.

A remark on this clonotype: At one boundary the junction diverges from the germline segment, which might be a read error. CDR3 sequence: CASRPTLNTEALF. CDR3 in DNA: TGTGCCAGCAGACCGACACTGAACACTGAAGCTCTCTTT. The chain joins TRBV2 to TRBJ1-1, with D hard to call. Germline V gives CDR1 SNHLY, CDR2 FYNNEI. The CDR3 covers 13 residues.

This clonotype was observed many times. The conserved phenylalanine or tryptophan normally closing the CDR3 is absent here, so this likely arose from a read error. This chain joins TRBV7-8 and TRBJ2-7; no clear D. The CDR3 totals 13 residues. V lost 6 bases to trimming and J lost 5 bases, with 14 bases between them. From germline, CDR1 is SGHVS and CDR2 FQNEAQ. This chain's CDR3 is CASRYGSWDEQYL. CDR3 nucleotide sequence: TGTGCCAGCAGGTACGGGTCTTGGGACGAGCAGTACCTC.

In the case of this clonotype: Possible read error: a much larger clone is one base away. The rearrangement links TRBV5-1 to TRBJ2-3; perhaps TRBD2 as D (6 bases). This CDR3 comprises 15 residues. Germline V gene lookup returns CDR1 SGHRS and CDR2 YFSETQ. The V end lost 1 base, the J end lost 1 base, and 10 bases lay between the germline ends. CDR3 nucleotide sequence: TGCGCCAGCAGCTTGCCTCGCGGGGGCACAGATACGCAGTATTTT. Translating it yields CASSLPRGGTDTQYF.

This clonotype was seen a handful of times. This sequence joins TRBV3-1 and TRBJ1-4; D unresolved. V was clipped by 6 bases and J by 4 bases, with 6 bases between them. Germline CDR1 LGHDT, CDR2 YNNKEL (reference sequence). The CDR3 contains 12 residues. This CDR3 reads CASSLLNEKLFF. The CDR3 DNA reads as TGTGCCAGCAGTTTACTTAATGAAAAACTGTTTTTT.

Concerning this clonotype: The junction differs from germline at one of its ends, possibly a read error. The rearrangement joins TRBV20-1 to TRBJ2-3; D gene unclear. Germline V gene sequence: CDR1 DFQATT, CDR2 SNEGSKA (reference sequence). The CDR3 is 14 residues long. CDR3 DNA: TGCAGTGCTAGATGGGGATCGCGCACAGATACGCAGGATTTT. Protein sequence: CSARWGSRTDTQDF.

The chain couples TRBV15 to TRBJ1-4; unclear D gene. This CDR3 spans 12 amino acids. Trimming stripped 0 bases from V and 10 bases from J, with 6 bases between. Per the germline V gene, CDR1 is LNHNV and CDR2 is YYDKDF (reference sequence). The DNA of the CDR3 is TGTGCCACCAGCAGAGATCGGGGAAAACTGTTTTTT. It specifies CATSRDRGKLFF. Full variable domain (outside the CDR3, taken from reference TRBV15 and TRBJ1-4): DAMVIQNPRYQVTQFGKPVTLSCSQTLNHNVMYWYQQKSSQAPKLLFHYYDKDFNNEADTPDNFQSRRPNTSFCFLDIRSPGLGDTAMYLCATSRDRGKLFFGSGTQLSVL.

This clonotype was counted many times. The rearrangement joins TRBV7-2 to TRBJ1-2, with 8 nucleotides matching TRBD1. Germline CDR1 and CDR2: SGHTA and FQGNSA. The CDR3 runs to 13 residues. J lost 8 bases, V lost 5 bases, and 7 bases had no gene match. CDR3 in DNA: TGTGCCAGCAGCCCAGGGGGCGCGCGCGGCTACACCTTC. Translated, it gives CASSPGGARGYTF.

This clonotype appeared many times. The chain has TRBV7-2 and TRBJ2-2; D is possibly TRBD1 (6 bases). Between the trimmed V and J ends, which lost 7 bases and 6 bases, there was a span of 12 bases. The CDR3 runs 13 residues. CDR1 is SGHTA, CDR2 FQGNSA, per germline. The CDR3 sequence: CASTKKGAGELFF. DNA for the CDR3: TGTGCCAGCACCAAAAAGGGGGCCGGGGAGCTGTTTTTT.

There are a few counts of this clonotype. A much larger clone is a single base away; this may be a read error. The V call is TRBV7-9, the J call TRBJ2-5; D gene uncertain. Germline CDR1 SEHNR, CDR2 FQNEAQ (reference sequence). CDR3 length equals 13 residues. CDR3 nucleotide sequence: TGTGCCAGCAGCTTAGGTGTAGAAGAGACCCAGTGCTTC. Its translation: CASSLGVEETQCF.

This clonotype has ten or more counts. This rearrangement joins TRBV4-2 to TRBJ1-1; unclear D gene. Germline V lookup: CDR1 LGHNA, CDR2 YNFKEQ. The V and J ends lost 8 bases and 4 bases respectively, with 14 bases between them. This CDR3 is 13 amino acids long. This chain's CDR3 is CASGVWLATEAFF. CDR3 in DNA: TGTGCCAGCGGTGTGTGGTTGGCCACTGAAGCTTTCTTT.

This chain uses TRBV20-1 with TRBJ2-7, with 10 bases lining up with TRBD1. The V gene's germline CDR1 is DFQATT and CDR2 SNEGSKA (reference sequence). The CDR3 contains 13 residues. Trimming took 5 bases from V and 5 from J; bases not matched to a gene: 6. The CDR3 loop reads CSAPGTGADEQYF. CDR3 in DNA: TGCAGTGCTCCCGGGACAGGGGCAGACGAGCAGTACTTC.

As regards this clonotype: Here the CDR3 omits its conserved ending phenylalanine or tryptophan, so a read error is the likely source. Because the CDR3's place on the DNA is in doubt, the DNA is left out and the CDR3 is given as listed by TCRdb. V and J are TRBV5-1 and TRBJ1-3. Germline-derived CDR1 and CDR2 are SGHRS and YFSETQ. A total of 10 residues make up the CDR3, ends included. The CDR3 is CASSLVPGLA.

V and J are TRBV10-3 and TRBJ2-2, with TRBD2 identical over 7 bases. CDR3 size: 16 residues. The V gene end was trimmed by 10 bases and the J gene end by 4 bases; junction bases not matched to a gene: 15. The V gene's germline CDR1 is ENHRY and CDR2 SYGVKD. This CDR3 reads CATAAILALSTGELFF. The CDR3 DNA follows: TGTGCCACCGCCGCCATACTAGCGTTGAGCACCGGGGAGCTGTTTTTT.

This clonotype appeared many times. The chain has TRBV19 and TRBJ1-2, with 7 bases aligning to TRBD1. The CDR3 is 14 amino acids. CDR1 and CDR2 from the germline V gene are LNHDA and SQIVND (reference sequence). V trimming: 1 base; J trimming: 4 bases; junction bases outside the gene matches: 3. The DNA for the CDR3 is TGTGCCAGTAGTATAGCGGGGGACAGCTATGGCTACACCTTC. It yields the protein CASSIAGDSYGYTF.

In the case of this clonotype: Relative to the germline gene, one junction end is altered; a read error may explain this. The V and J genes are TRBV7-2 and TRBJ2-6; a possible D gene is TRBD2 (7 bases). The germline CDR1 and CDR2 sequences are SGHTA and FQGNSA. This CDR3 has 17 amino acids. CDR3 protein: CASSQDLARAGANVRTF. The CDR3 bases are TGTGCCAGCAGCCAAGACCTCGCGCGGGCGGGGGCCAACGTCCGGACTTTC.

Comment on this clonotype: This may come from a read error, since a much larger clone is one base off. This chain links TRBV6-6 with TRBJ1-1; no clear D. CDR3 size: 13 residues. CDR1 and CDR2 from the germline V gene are MNHNY and SVGAGI (reference sequence). CDR3 loop: CTSSYSWLNEAFF. In nucleotides, the CDR3 is TGTACCAGCAGTTACTCGTGGCTGAATGAAGCTTTCTTT.

This clonotype occurred many times. In nucleotides, the CDR3 is TGTGCCAGCAGGTTTGGCGGTGAAAAACTGTTTTTT. The encoded protein is CASRFGGEKLFF. The V and J genes are TRBV11-3 and TRBJ1-4; no firm D call. The CDR3 is made up of 12 amino acids. V was trimmed by 6 bases and J by 7 bases, leaving 9 bases between them. CDR1 and CDR2 (germline): SGHNT, YENEEA.

This clonotype was found many times. The chain recombines TRBV5-1 with TRBJ1-1; D unclear. This CDR3 is built from 12 residues. The germline gives CDR1 SGHRS, CDR2 YFSETQ. V was shortened by 3 bases and J by 8 bases, with 11 bases between the two germline ends. CDR3 residues: CASSSASTEAFF. In nucleotides, the CDR3 is TGCGCCAGCAGCTCGGCATCGACAGAAGCTTTCTTT.

The rearrangement joins TRBV2 to TRBJ2-1, with 8 bases that match TRBD1. Trimming cost V 8 bases and J 7 bases; bases outside gene matches: 13. This CDR3 spans 15 amino acids. Per germline, CDR1 SNHLY and CDR2 FYNNEI. In DNA form, the CDR3 reads TGTGCCAGCTCACCACCTGGGCAGGGGGCTAATGAGCAGTTCTTC. Encoded protein: CASSPPGQGANEQFF.

Concerning this clonotype itself: This sequence may be a read error, since a much larger clone differs from it by one base. This CDR3 is CVSSDGPGAEDTQYF. The DNA of the CDR3 is TGTGTCAGCAGTGACGGTCCTGGAGCGGAAGATACGCAGTATTTT. This chain uses TRBV6-4 with TRBJ2-3; tentatively, D is TRBD2 (5 bases). Germline CDR1 reads MRHNA; CDR2 reads SNTAGT. This CDR3 contains 15 residues.

This clonotype was observed a single time. The chain is built from TRBV20-1 and TRBJ2-5; D perhaps matches TRBD1 (7 bases). V was cut by 3 bases and J by 1 base, with 18 bases left in between. Per germline, CDR1 DFQATT and CDR2 SNEGSKA (reference sequence). CDR3 length: 16 amino acids. The CDR3 DNA sequence: TGCAGTGCTAGGGGGGTTAGGAGGGGGCGCCAAGAGACCCAGTACTTC. Protein: CSARGVRRGRQETQYF.

This clonotype has at least ten counts. The chain joins TRBV5-1 to TRBJ1-3; D is perhaps TRBD1 (5 bases). V shed 7 bases and J shed 0 bases, with 17 bases lying between them. CDR3 length: 16 residues. Germline loops: CDR1 SGHRS, CDR2 YFSETQ. DNA for the CDR3: TGCGCCAGCTCCCTGGGCGACAGCCGCTCTGGAAACACCATATATTTT. Amino acid sequence: CASSLGDSRSGNTIYF.

This clonotype showed up many times. V and J are TRBV5-5 and TRBJ2-3; no reliable D call. The V end was cut by 7 bases, the J end by 3 bases, with 9 bases between. From germline, CDR1 is SGHKS and CDR2 YYEKEE (reference sequence). CDR3 length equals 12 residues. The CDR3 here is CASGPKTDTQYF. The CDR3 nucleotides are TGTGCCAGCGGCCCAAAAACAGATACGCAGTATTTT. Drawing the rest from reference TRBV5-5 and TRBJ2-3, the complete variable domain is DAGVTQSPTHLIKTRGQQVTLRCSPISGHKSVSWYQQVLGQGPQFIFQYYEKEERGRGNFPDRFSARQFPNYSSELNVNALLLGDSALYLCASGPKTDTQYFGPGTRLTVL.